The text below deals with one TCR beta chain. The sample is drawn from a study of control samples from healthy donors and cancer patients. Germline values: CDR1 GTSNPN, CDR2 SVGIG (reference sequence). Between the trimmed V and J ends, which lost 0 bases and 0 bases, there was a span of 15 bases. This CDR3 region has 17 residues. TCRdb keeps only in-frame clones here, not all; method: immunoSEQ multiplex PCR. The repertoire holds some 120,000 clones, about 93% seen once, with 1.7% in the top ten. This clonotype was obtained from a man in his fifties or sixties with head and neck cancer. The chain is built from TRBV30 and TRBJ1-5, with D perhaps matching TRBD1 (5 bases). The material sequenced was PBMCs. Here the CDR3 reads CAWSVGREKYSNQPQHF. The CDR3 DNA sequence: TGTGCCTGGAGTGTAGGCAGGGAGAAGTATAGCAATCAGCCCCAGCATTTT.